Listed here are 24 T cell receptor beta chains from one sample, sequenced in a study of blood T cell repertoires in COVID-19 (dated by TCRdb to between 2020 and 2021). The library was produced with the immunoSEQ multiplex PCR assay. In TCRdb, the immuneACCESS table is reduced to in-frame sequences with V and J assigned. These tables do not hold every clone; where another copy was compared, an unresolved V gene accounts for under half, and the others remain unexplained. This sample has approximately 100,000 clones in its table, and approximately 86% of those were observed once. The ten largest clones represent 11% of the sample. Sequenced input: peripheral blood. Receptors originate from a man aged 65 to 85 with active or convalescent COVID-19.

The CDR3 region has the DNA TGTGCCAGCAGTCATGGGCCCGGGGAGCTGTTTTTT. Residues: CASSHGPGELFF. The chain combines TRBV6-2 or TRBV6-3 with TRBJ2-2; D is uncertain. Germline-derived CDR1 and CDR2 are MNHEY and SVGEGT. The length of the CDR3 is 12 residues. Deletions cut 5 bases from V and 6 bases from J, with 7 bases between.

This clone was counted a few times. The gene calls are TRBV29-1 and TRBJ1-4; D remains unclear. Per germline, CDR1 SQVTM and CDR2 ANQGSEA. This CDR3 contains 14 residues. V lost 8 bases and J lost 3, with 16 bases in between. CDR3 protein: CSPNKWEPNEKLFF. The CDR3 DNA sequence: TGCAGCCCCAATAAGTGGGAGCCTAATGAAAAACTGTTTTTT.

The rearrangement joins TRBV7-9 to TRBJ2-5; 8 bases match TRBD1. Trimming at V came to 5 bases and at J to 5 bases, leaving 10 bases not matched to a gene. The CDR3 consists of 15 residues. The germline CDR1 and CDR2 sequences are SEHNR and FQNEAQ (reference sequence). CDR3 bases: TGTGCCAGCAGCCCGGTACCGGACAGGGTCGAGACCCAGTACTTC. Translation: CASSPVPDRVETQYF.

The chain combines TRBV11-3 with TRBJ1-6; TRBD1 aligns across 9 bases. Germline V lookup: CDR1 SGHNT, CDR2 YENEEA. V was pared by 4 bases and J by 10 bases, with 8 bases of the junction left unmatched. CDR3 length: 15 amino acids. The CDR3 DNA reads TGTGCCAGCAGCTCCTCCGGGACAGGGCGCTCACCCCTCCACTTT. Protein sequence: CASSSSGTGRSPLHF. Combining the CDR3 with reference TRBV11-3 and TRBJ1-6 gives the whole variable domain EAGVVQSPRYKIIEKKQPVAFWCNPISGHNTLYWYLQNLGQGPELLIRYENEEAVDDSQLPKDRFSAERLKGVDSTLKIQPAELGDSAVYLCASSSSGTGRSPLHFGNGTRLTVT.

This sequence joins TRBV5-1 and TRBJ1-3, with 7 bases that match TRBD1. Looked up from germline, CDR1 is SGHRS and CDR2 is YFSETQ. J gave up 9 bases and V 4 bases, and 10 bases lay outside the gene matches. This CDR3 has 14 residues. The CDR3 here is CASSVIQGGTTIYF. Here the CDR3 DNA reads TGCGCCAGCAGCGTCATCCAAGGGGGCACCACCATATATTTT. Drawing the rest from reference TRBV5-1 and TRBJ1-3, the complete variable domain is KAGVTQTPRYLIKTRGQQVTLSCSPISGHRSVSWYQQTPGQGLQFLFEYFSETQRNKGNFPGRFSGRQFSNSRSEMNVSTLELGDSALYLCASSVIQGGTTIYFGEGSWLTVV.

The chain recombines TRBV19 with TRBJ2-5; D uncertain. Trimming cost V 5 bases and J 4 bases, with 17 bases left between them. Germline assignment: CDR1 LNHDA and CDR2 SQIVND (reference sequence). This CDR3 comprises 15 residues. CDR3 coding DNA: TGTGCCAGTAGTCCTCAGCGAGAAACTCTAGAGACCCAGTACTTC. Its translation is CASSPQRETLETQYF. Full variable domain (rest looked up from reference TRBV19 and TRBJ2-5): DGGITQSPKYLFRKEGQNVTLSCEQNLNHDAMYWYRQDPGQGLRLIYYSQIVNDFQKGDIAEGYSVSREKKESFPLTVTSAQKNPTAFYLCASSPQRETLETQYFGPGTRLLVL.

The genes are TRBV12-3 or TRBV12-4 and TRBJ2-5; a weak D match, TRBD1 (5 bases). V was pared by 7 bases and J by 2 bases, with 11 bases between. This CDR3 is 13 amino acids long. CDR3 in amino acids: CASKSTVQETQYF. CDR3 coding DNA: TGTGCCAGCAAATCGACAGTTCAAGAGACCCAGTACTTC.

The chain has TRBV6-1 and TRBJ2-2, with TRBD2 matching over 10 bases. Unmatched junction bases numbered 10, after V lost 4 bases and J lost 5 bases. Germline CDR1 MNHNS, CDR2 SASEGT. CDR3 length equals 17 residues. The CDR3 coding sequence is TGTGCCAGCAGTGTGCGAGCGGGGGGGCCTCGTACCGGGGAGCTGTTTTTT. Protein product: CASSVRAGGPRTGELFF.

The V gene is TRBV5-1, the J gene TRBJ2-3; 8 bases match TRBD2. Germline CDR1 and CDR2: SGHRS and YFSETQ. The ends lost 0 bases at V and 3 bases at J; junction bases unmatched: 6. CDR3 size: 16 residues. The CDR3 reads CASSLGLRGGTDTQYF. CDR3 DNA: TGCGCCAGCAGCTTGGGACTCCGGGGGGGTACAGATACGCAGTATTTT.

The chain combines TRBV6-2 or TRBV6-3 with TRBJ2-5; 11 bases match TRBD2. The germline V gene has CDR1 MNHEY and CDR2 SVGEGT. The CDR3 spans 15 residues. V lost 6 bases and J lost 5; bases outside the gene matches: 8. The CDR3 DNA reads TGTGCCAGCAGCTTCGCCGGGACTAGCGGTGAGACCCAGTACTTC. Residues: CASSFAGTSGETQYF.

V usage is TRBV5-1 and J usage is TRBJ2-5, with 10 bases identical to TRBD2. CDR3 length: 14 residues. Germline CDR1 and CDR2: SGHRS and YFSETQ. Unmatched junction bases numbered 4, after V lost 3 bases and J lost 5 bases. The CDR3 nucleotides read TGCGCCAGCAGCTCGCAACTAGCGGGGGAGACCCAGTACTTC. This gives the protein CASSSQLAGETQYF. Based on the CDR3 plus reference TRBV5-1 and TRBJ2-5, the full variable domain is KAGVTQTPRYLIKTRGQQVTLSCSPISGHRSVSWYQQTPGQGLQFLFEYFSETQRNKGNFPGRFSGRQFSNSRSEMNVSTLELGDSALYLCASSSQLAGETQYFGPGTRLLVL.

DNA of the CDR3: TGTGCCATCAGTGAGTCTAGCGGGGTCATCAATGAGCAGTTCTTC. Translation gives CAISESSGVINEQFF. This chain links TRBV10-3 with TRBJ2-1; 8 bases align to TRBD2. This CDR3 contains 15 residues. J lost 6 bases, V lost 0 bases, and 4 bases had no gene match. The V gene's germline CDR1 is ENHRY and CDR2 SYGVKD.

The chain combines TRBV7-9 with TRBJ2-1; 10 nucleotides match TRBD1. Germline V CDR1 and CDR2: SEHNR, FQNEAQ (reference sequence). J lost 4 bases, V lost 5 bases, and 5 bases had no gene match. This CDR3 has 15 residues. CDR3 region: CASSTPGQGYNEQFF. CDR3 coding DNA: TGTGCCAGCAGCACCCCGGGACAGGGGTACAATGAGCAGTTCTTC.

The CDR3 region is CASSPNTGELFF. DNA for the CDR3: TGTGCCAGCAGCCCTAACACCGGGGAGCTGTTTTTT. The chain joins TRBV11-3 to TRBJ2-2; no clear D gene. Germline V gives CDR1 SGHNT, CDR2 YENEEA. Trimming stripped 5 bases from V and 2 bases from J, with 3 bases between. The CDR3 sequence is 12 residues long.

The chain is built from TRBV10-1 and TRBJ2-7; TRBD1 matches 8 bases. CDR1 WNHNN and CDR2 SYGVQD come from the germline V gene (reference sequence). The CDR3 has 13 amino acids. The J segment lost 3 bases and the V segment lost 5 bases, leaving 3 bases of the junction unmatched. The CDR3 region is CASSNGQGYEQYF. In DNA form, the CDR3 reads TGCGCCAGCAGTAACGGACAGGGCTACGAGCAGTACTTC.

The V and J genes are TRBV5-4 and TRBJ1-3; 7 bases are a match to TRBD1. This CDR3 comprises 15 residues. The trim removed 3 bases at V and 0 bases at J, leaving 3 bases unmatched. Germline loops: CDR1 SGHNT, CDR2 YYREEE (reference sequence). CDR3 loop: CASSSDRNSGNTIYF. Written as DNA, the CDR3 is TGTGCCAGCAGCTCGGACAGGAACTCTGGAAACACCATATATTTT.

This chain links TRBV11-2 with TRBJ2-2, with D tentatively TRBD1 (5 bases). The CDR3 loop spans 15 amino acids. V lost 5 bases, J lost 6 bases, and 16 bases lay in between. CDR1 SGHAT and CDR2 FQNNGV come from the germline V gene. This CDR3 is CASSAQGLRSGELFF. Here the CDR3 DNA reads TGTGCCAGCAGCGCCCAGGGTCTTCGGTCCGGGGAGCTGTTTTTT.

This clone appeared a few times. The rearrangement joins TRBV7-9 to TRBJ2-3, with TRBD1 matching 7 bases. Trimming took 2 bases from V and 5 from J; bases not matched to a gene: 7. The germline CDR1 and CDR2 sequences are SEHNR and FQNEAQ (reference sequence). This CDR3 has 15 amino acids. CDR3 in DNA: TGTGCCAGCAGCTTAATCGACAGGGTGGTAGATACGCAGTATTTT. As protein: CASSLIDRVVDTQYF.

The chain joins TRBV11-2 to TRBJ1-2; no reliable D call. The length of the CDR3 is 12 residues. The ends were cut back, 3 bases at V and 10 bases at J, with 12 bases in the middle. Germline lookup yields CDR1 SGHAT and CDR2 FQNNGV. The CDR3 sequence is CASSFNAADYTF. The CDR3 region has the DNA TGTGCCAGCAGCTTTAACGCGGCGGACTACACCTTC.

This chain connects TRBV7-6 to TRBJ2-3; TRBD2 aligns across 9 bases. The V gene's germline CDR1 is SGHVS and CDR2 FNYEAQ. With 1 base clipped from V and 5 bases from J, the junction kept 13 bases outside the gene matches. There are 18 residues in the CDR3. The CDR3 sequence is CASSLGPPGGGAEDTQYF. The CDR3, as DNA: TGTGCCAGCAGCTTAGGACCCCCTGGCGGGGGGGCCGAAGATACGCAGTATTTT.

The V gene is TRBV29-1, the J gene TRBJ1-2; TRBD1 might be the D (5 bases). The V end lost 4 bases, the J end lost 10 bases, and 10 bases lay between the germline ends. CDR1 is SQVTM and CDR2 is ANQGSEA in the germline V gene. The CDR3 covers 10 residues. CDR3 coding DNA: TGCAGCGTTGCCGGGACTCCCTACACCTTC. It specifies CSVAGTPYTF. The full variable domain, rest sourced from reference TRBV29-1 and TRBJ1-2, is SAVISQKPSRDICQRGTSLTIQCQVDSQVTMMFWYRQQPGQSLTLIATANQGSEATYESGFVIDKFPISRPNLTFSTLTVSNMSPEDSSIYLCSVAGTPYTFGSGTRLTVV.

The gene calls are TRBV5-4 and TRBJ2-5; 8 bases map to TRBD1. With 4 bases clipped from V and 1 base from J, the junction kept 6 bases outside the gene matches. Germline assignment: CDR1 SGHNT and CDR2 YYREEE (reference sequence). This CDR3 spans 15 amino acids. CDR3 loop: CASSPTGARQETQYF. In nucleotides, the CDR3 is TGTGCCAGCAGCCCGACAGGGGCCCGCCAAGAGACCCAGTACTTC.

The CDR3 reads CASSQEKTGMGYGYTF. The CDR3 DNA reads TGTGCCAGCAGCCAGGAGAAGACAGGGATGGGCTATGGCTACACCTTC. The gene calls are TRBV13 and TRBJ1-2, with 7 bases lining up with TRBD1. Looked up from germline, CDR1 is PRHDT and CDR2 is FYEKMQ (reference sequence). CDR3 size: 16 residues. The junction had 13 bases not matched to a gene; V was cut back by 5 bases and J by 4 bases.

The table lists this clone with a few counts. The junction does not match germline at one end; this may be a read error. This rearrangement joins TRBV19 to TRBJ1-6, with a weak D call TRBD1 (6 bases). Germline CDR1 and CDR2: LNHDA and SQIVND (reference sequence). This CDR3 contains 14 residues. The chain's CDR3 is CASSLEGDKSPLHF. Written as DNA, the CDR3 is TGTGCCAGTAGTCTTGAGGGGGATAAGTCACCCCTCCACTTT.